This T cell receptor beta chain was sequenced in a study of blood T cell repertoires in COVID-19. This table comes from immunoSEQ multiplex PCR, and its TCRdb copy is limited to in-frame clones, with some not included. The sample holds around 75,000 clones, 88% seen once. This receptor was identified in a human donor in a cohort sampled during active COVID-19. The sequenced sample consisted of peripheral blood.

In DNA form, the CDR3 reads TGTGCCAGCAGCCCAACATGGGACTCCCCGCCGGTCAATGAGCAGTTCTTC. It specifies CASSPTWDSPPVNEQFF. The rearrangement links TRBV3-1 (or the pseudogene TRBV3-2) to TRBJ2-1; tentative D call: TRBD2 (6 bases). The CDR3 loop spans 17 amino acids. Germline V gene sequence: CDR1 LGHDT, CDR2 YNNKEL (reference sequence). The V gene lost 4 bases and the J gene lost 6 bases, with 22 bases spanning the gap.